One sample yielded the 16 T cell receptor beta chains listed below, sequenced in a study of beta chain features in type 1 diabetes. Their recognized antigens are unknown. Study results and limitations: The study found moderately but significantly shorter TCRB CDR3s in all four CD4+ subsets of Type 1 diabetes patients.

Expressed TCRB transcripts were sequenced after all isolated RNA was converted to cDNA. Profiled with immunoSEQ multiplex PCR; TCRdb holds only in-frame clones, not every one. The sample has hundreds of thousands of clones; 10% to 15% are singletons. Sequencing input: naive CD4+ T cells from blood. The receptors shown here come from a woman aged 18-29 years with type 1 diabetes.

J is TRBJ2-3 and V is TRBV28; a weak D match, TRBD2 (6 bases). The germline gives CDR1 MDHEN, CDR2 SYDVKM. The CDR3 consists of 14 residues. Trimming removed 2 bases at V and 0 bases at J, with 6 bases between. DNA for the CDR3: TGTGCCAGCAGTTTAGCGGGAAGCACAGATACGCAGTATTTT. Its translation: CASSLAGSTDTQYF.

This clone has a handful of counts. The CDR3 region is CSVVQGQGQPQHF. CDR3 nucleotides: TGCAGCGTAGTACAGGGGCAGGGTCAGCCCCAGCATTTT. The rearrangement links TRBV29-1 to TRBJ1-5; TRBD1 agrees at 7 bases. V shed 6 bases and J 6 bases; nucleotides not matched to a gene: 8. The CDR3 is 13 amino acids. Germline V gene data show CDR1 as SQVTM and CDR2 as ANQGSEA.

The chain combines TRBV11-2 with TRBJ2-7; tentative D call: TRBD2 (6 bases). The CDR3 is 10 amino acids. CDR1 is SGHAT, CDR2 FQNNGV, per germline. The V gene lost 10 bases and the J gene lost 3 bases, with 7 bases spanning the gap. For the CDR3, the DNA is TGTGCCACCGGGAGCTACGAGCAGTACTTC. This sequence encodes CATGSYEQYF.

J is TRBJ2-7 and V is TRBV28, with 7 bases that match TRBD1. Trimming cost V 6 bases and J 5 bases; bases outside gene matches: 1. Germline CDR1 and CDR2: MDHEN and SYDVKM. The CDR3 has 11 residues. This CDR3 is CASSQGDEQYF. The CDR3 nucleotides read TGTGCCAGCAGCCAGGGGGACGAGCAGTACTTC.

The chain is built from TRBV19 and TRBJ2-1; 7 positions match TRBD1. Germline loops: CDR1 LNHDA, CDR2 SQIVND (reference sequence). This CDR3 comprises 14 residues. V dropped 3 bases and J dropped 6; count of bases not matched to a gene: 5. Here the CDR3 reads CASSMTGLSNEQFF. In DNA, the CDR3 is TGTGCCAGTAGTATGACAGGGCTAAGCAATGAGCAGTTCTTC.

This chain uses TRBV29-1 with TRBJ2-5; 7 bases map to TRBD1. The junction had 5 bases not matched to a gene; V was cut back by 6 bases and J by 1 base. The CDR3 is 13 amino acids. The germline V gene encodes CDR1 SQVTM and CDR2 ANQGSEA. The CDR3 DNA is TGCAGCGTCGCACAGGGGCTCCAAGAGACCCAGTACTTC. It specifies CSVAQGLQETQYF.

This clone came up a few times. The V and J genes are TRBV9 and TRBJ2-2; the match to TRBD2 covers 7 bases. Unmatched junction bases numbered 8, after V lost 4 bases and J lost 5 bases. Per the germline V gene, CDR1 is SGDLS and CDR2 is YYNGEE. CDR3 length: 15 amino acids. CDR3 loop: CASSSLPRETGELFF. The CDR3 region has the DNA TGTGCCAGCAGCTCCCTCCCGCGGGAGACCGGGGAGCTGTTTTTT. The full variable domain, its missing parts supplied by reference TRBV9 and TRBJ2-2, is DSGVTQTPKHLITATGQRVTLRCSPRSGDLSVYWYQQSLDQGLQFLIQYYNGEERAKGNILERFSAQQFPDLHSELNLSSLELGDSALYFCASSSLPRETGELFFGEGSRLTVL.

This clone has more than one count but fewer than ten. The chain is built from TRBV28 and TRBJ1-5; weak D call: TRBD1 (5 bases). The CDR3 is made up of 18 amino acids. V lost 6 bases and J 4 bases, leaving 25 bases between the germline ends. The germline V gene encodes CDR1 MDHEN and CDR2 SYDVKM. The CDR3 spells CASSRPPSRAVVNQPQHF. The CDR3 DNA reads as TGTGCCAGCAGCCGACCCCCCTCCAGGGCAGTAGTTAATCAGCCCCAGCATTTT.

This clone was counted a few times. This CDR3 is CASVRQGAAYEQYF. The CDR3 DNA sequence: TGTGCCAGCGTGAGACAGGGGGCAGCCTACGAGCAGTACTTC. The rearrangement uses TRBV25-1 and TRBJ2-7; 10 bases map to TRBD1. Per the germline V gene, CDR1 is MGHDK and CDR2 is SYGVNS. The CDR3 is made up of 14 amino acids. J gave up 2 bases and V 8 bases, and 6 bases lay outside the gene matches.

The V call is TRBV6-5, the J call TRBJ2-7; 8 bases fit TRBD2. The length of the CDR3 is 14 residues. After removal of 5 bases from V and 5 bases from J, the junction contained 8 bases not matched to a gene. The V gene's germline CDR1 is MNHEY and CDR2 SVGAGI. The CDR3 loop reads CASSPGLGFDEQYF. Written as DNA, the CDR3 is TGTGCCAGCAGTCCGGGACTAGGGTTCGACGAGCAGTACTTC.

This clone was observed a handful of times. The genes are TRBV5-1 and TRBJ1-4, with a weak D call TRBD1 (5 bases). Trimming stripped 0 bases from V and 8 bases from J, with 14 bases between. This CDR3 region has 15 residues. Germline CDR1 and CDR2: SGHRS and YFSETQ. As DNA, the CDR3 is TGCGCCAGCAGCTTGGAAGGCAGGGAGGAAGAAAAACTGTTTTTT. Amino acids: CASSLEGREEEKLFF.

This clone appeared a few times. The chain joins TRBV7-9 to TRBJ2-5; tentative D call: TRBD1 (5 bases). The germline V and J ends were trimmed by 1 base and 2 bases, with 11 bases remaining between them. Germline CDR1 and CDR2: SEHNR and FQNEAQ (reference sequence). The CDR3 sequence is 15 residues long. In DNA, the CDR3 is TGTGCCAGCAGCTTAGATTCCGACAGACAAGAGACCCAGTACTTC. This translates into CASSLDSDRQETQYF.

A few counts support this clone. The identical CDR3 is also encoded by other nucleotide sequences in the sample. The chain couples TRBV20-1 to TRBJ2-7; D not certain. The germline V gene encodes CDR1 DFQATT and CDR2 SNEGSKA (reference sequence). Trimming removed 5 bases at V and 5 bases at J, with 10 bases between. This CDR3 contains 11 residues. CDR3 sequence (DNA): TGCAGTGCTTCCCCTGGCCACGAGCAGTACTTC. It is translated as CSASPGHEQYF.

V gene TRBV6-1 combines with J gene TRBJ2-7, with D perhaps matching TRBD1 (5 bases). CDR3 size: 13 residues. V was shortened by 3 bases and J by 5 bases, with 11 bases between the two germline ends. Germline V lookup: CDR1 MNHNS, CDR2 SASEGT. CDR3 amino acids: CASSDGQGDEQYF. In DNA, the CDR3 is TGTGCCAGCAGTGATGGCCAGGGCGACGAGCAGTACTTC.

This clone was counted only a few times. The chain couples TRBV5-4 to TRBJ2-5; perhaps TRBD2 as D (6 bases). V was clipped by 2 bases and J by 2 bases, with 7 bases between them. The CDR3 covers 13 residues. The V gene's germline CDR1 is SGHNT and CDR2 YYREEE (reference sequence). CDR3 amino acids: CASSFGLQETQYF. CDR3 DNA sequence: TGTGCCAGCAGCTTCGGACTACAAGAGACCCAGTACTTC.

The rearrangement links TRBV27 to TRBJ2-5; 8 bases align to TRBD1. Per germline, CDR1 MNHEY and CDR2 SMNVEV (reference sequence). Losses at the gene ends were 2 bases for V and 5 bases for J; bases not matched to a gene: 4. The CDR3 contains 14 residues. CDR3 loop: CASSLNRGRETQYF. CDR3 in DNA: TGTGCCAGCAGTTTAAACAGGGGGAGGGAGACCCAGTACTTC.